Sequencing of this TCR beta chain was carried out in a study of memory CD4+ T cells and cytomegalovirus serostatus. This CDR3 is built from 15 residues. The V end lost 3 bases, the J end lost 0 bases, and 9 bases lay between the germline ends. CDR1 and CDR2 from the germline V gene are SGHAT and FQNNGV. Methods used by the authors: Out-of-frame sequences were removed, leaving 2,204,828 distinct TCRbeta sequences. Here immunoSEQ multiplex PCR was the method, and the copy in TCRdb shows in-frame clones only, minus some. D and trimming were read from the DNA, whereas the V and J calls and clone size are those reported in that table. Of some 58,000 clones detected, approximately 71% appear once; the ten largest clones hold around 0.81%. The count of this clone is one. The sort gate was single viable CD3+CD4+CD8-CD45RO+ cells for memory CD4+ T cells. Serostatus was set by detecting CMV pp150, pp28, p38, p52 IgG.

The sequence derives from an adult in good health and CMV-seronegative. The chain links TRBV11-2 to TRBJ1-3; possibly TRBD1 for D (6 bases). Specimen: memory CD4+ T cells from blood. The CDR3 sequence is CASSFTGNSGNTIYF. The CDR3 region has the DNA TGTGCCAGCAGCTTCACAGGGAACTCTGGAAACACCATATATTTT.